Each of the 7 T cell receptor beta chains below was sequenced from the same sample in a study of early T cells in non-severe SARS-CoV-2 infection. TCRdb itself ran the 5' RACE reads through MiXCR, one entry per CDR3 protein. In the table there are 15,000 to 25,000 distinct CDR3 sequences, about 4.2% of which are singletons. Source material: whole blood. These receptors were collected from an adult who was a healthcare worker with PCR-confirmed SARS-CoV-2 infection or an uninfected control (not recorded which).

This clonotype was recorded many times. V and J are TRBV4-1 and TRBJ1-1; possibly TRBD1 for D (6 bases). The CDR3 length is 12 residues. The ends were cut back, 5 bases at V and 5 bases at J, with 9 bases in the middle. The V gene's germline CDR1 is MGHRA and CDR2 YSYEKL. CDR3 sequence (DNA): TGCGCCAGCAGCTTCAGGGGTACTGAAGCTTTCTTT. This encodes CASSFRGTEAFF.

This clonotype was found many times. This rearrangement joins TRBV6-1 to TRBJ1-1; D remains unclear. The CDR3 runs 14 residues. Germline V gene lookup returns CDR1 MNHNS and CDR2 SASEGT. The germline V and J ends were trimmed by 6 bases and 0 bases, with 11 bases remaining between them. CDR3 loop: CASSPFGVNTEAFF. Here the CDR3 DNA reads TGTGCCAGCAGCCCCTTCGGGGTGAACACTGAAGCTTTCTTT.

This clonotype showed up many times. The rearrangement links TRBV12-3 or TRBV12-4 to TRBJ2-1; D is uncertain. The germline V and J ends were trimmed by 3 bases and 6 bases, with 9 bases remaining between them. This CDR3 comprises 13 residues. Here the CDR3 reads CASSFSSVNEQFF. CDR3 DNA sequence: TGTGCCAGCAGTTTCTCTAGTGTCAATGAGCAGTTCTTC.

This clonotype was detected ten times or more. The rearrangement uses TRBV6-1 and TRBJ1-3, with TRBD1 as a possible D gene (6 bases). CDR1 is MNHNS and CDR2 is SASEGT in the germline V gene. This CDR3 is 14 amino acids long. V gave up 8 bases and J gave up 0 bases, with 11 bases separating them. CDR3 loop: CASAQGSSGNTIYF. CDR3 DNA: TGTGCCAGCGCCCAGGGGAGCTCTGGAAACACCATATATTTT.

J is TRBJ2-3 and V is TRBV5-1; TRBD2 matches 7 bases. V gave up 0 bases and J gave up 3 bases; unmatched junction bases: 7. The CDR3 loop spans 16 amino acids. Germline loops: CDR1 SGHRS, CDR2 YFSETQ. The CDR3 here is CASSLEGGAGTDTQYF. The CDR3 DNA follows: TGCGCCAGCAGCTTGGAGGGCGGAGCGGGGACAGATACGCAGTATTTT.

This clonotype appeared a few times. One end of the junction varies from germline; a read error may be responsible. V gene TRBV4-2 combines with J gene TRBJ1-3; TRBD1 might be the D (5 bases). The CDR3 loop spans 17 amino acids. CDR1 and CDR2 from the germline V gene are LGHNA and YNFKEQ. The DNA for the CDR3 is TGTGCCAGCAGCCACGTAACCCGGGACGTCTCTGAAAACACCATATATTTT. Translating gives CASSHVTRDVSENTIYF.

This clonotype has a handful of counts. Given a much more abundant clone one base away, this may be a read error. This sequence joins TRBV14 and TRBJ2-3; D not resolved. With 3 bases removed from V and 4 bases from J, the gap between germline ends came to 2 bases. The CDR3 contains 11 residues. Germline CDR1 reads SGHDN; CDR2 reads FVKESK. CDR3 sequence reads: CASSHADTQYF. Written as DNA, the CDR3 is TGTGCCAGCAGCCACGCAGATACGCAGTATTTT.